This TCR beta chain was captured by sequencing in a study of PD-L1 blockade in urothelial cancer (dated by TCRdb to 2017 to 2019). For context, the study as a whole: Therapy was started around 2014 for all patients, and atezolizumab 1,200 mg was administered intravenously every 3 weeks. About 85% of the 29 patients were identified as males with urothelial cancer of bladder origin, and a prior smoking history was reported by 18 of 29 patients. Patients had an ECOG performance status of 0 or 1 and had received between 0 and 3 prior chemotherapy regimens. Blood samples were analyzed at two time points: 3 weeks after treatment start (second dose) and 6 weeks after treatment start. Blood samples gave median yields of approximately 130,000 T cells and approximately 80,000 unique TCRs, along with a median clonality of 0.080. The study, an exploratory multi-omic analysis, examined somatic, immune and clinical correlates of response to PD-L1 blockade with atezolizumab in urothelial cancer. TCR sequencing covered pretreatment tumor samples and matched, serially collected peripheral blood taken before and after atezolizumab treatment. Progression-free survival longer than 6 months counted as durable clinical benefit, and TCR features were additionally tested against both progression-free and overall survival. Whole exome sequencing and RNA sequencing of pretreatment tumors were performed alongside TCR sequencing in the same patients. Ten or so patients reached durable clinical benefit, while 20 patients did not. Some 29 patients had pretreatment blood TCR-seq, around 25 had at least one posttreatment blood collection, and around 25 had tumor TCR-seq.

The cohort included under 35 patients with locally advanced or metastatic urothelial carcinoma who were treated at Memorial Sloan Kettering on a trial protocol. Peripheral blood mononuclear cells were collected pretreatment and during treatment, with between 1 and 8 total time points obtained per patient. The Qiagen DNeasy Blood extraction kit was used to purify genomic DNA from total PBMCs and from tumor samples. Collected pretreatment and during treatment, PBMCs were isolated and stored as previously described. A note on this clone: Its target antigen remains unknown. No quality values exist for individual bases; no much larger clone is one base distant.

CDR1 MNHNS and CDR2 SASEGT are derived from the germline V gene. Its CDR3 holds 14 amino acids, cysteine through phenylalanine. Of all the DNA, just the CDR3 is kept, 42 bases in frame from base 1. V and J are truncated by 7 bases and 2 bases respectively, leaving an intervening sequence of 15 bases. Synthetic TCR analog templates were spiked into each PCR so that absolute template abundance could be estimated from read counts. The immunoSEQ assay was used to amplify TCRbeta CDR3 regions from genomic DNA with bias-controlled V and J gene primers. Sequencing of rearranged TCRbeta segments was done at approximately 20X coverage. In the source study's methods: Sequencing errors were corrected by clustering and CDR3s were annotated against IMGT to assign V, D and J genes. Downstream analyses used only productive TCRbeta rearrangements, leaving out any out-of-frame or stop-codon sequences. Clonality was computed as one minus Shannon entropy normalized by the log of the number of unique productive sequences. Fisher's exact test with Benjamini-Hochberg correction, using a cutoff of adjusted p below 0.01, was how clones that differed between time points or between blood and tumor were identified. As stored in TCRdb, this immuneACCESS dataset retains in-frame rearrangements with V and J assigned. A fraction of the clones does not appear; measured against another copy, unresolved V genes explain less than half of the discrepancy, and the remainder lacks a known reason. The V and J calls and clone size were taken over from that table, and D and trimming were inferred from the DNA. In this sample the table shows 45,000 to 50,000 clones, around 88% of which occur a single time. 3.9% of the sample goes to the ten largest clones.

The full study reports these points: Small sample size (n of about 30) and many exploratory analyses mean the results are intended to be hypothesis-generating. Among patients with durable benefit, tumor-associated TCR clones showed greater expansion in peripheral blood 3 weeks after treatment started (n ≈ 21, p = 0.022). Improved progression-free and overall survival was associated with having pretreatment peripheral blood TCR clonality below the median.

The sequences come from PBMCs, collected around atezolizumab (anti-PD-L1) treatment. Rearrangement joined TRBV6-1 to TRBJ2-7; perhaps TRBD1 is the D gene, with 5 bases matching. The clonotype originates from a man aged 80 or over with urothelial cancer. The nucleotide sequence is TGTGCCAGCATTCCCGACAGATTAGCCTACGAGCAGTACTTC. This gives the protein CASIPDRLAYEQYF.